This T cell receptor (beta chain) is from a study of T cells in Graves' hyperthyroidism and ophthalmopathy. In the study overall: Peripheral blood was secured at the point of initial diagnosis, before any treatment.

At least ten counts were recorded for this clonotype. Amplification of TCR beta CDR3 regions used RNA as the template. With the HTBI primer set, the TCR CDR3 went through a first round of RT-PCR. MiXCR, run by TCRdb on the multiplex PCR reads, gives a single entry per CDR3 protein. The sample lists over 700,000 distinct CDR3 sequences; roughly a sixth were seen once. The receptor comes from a woman aged 45 to 65 with Graves' hyperthyroidism that later progressed to Graves' ophthalmopathy. Input material: blood.

DNA for the CDR3: TGTGCCTGGAGCGGGGGGGGTACCGGGGAGCTGTTTTTT. It yields the protein CAWSGGGTGELFF. The chain is built from TRBV30 and TRBJ2-2; TRBD2 agrees at 8 bases. The J segment lost 5 bases and the V segment lost 3 bases, leaving 2 bases of the junction unmatched. CDR1 and CDR2 (germline): GTSNPN, SVGIG (reference sequence). The CDR3 contains 13 residues.